This passage covers 18 T cell receptor beta chains from one sample sequenced in a study of blood T cell repertoires in COVID-19. Data came from immunoSEQ multiplex PCR; TCRdb stores just in-frame clones and leaves some out. The data show fewer than 250,000 clones, 86% seen once. Sequenced sample: peripheral blood. The receptors stem from a woman older than 75 with COVID-19, enrolled during active disease.

This clone occurred once. V and J are TRBV7-2 and TRBJ2-3; 12 bases fit TRBD2. CDR1 SGHTA and CDR2 FQGNSA come from the germline V gene. V shed 1 base and J 4 bases; nucleotides not matched to a gene: 9. CDR3 length equals 18 residues. The CDR3, as DNA: TGTGCCAGCAGCTTAGGCCTAGCGGGGGGGCTTGGCGCAGATACGCAGTATTTT. It translates to CASSLGLAGGLGADTQYF.

This clone came up once. The rearrangement uses TRBV18 and TRBJ1-3, with D possibly matching TRBD1 (6 bases). This CDR3 contains 16 residues. Germline-derived CDR1 and CDR2 are KGHSH and LQKENI. Trimming removed 3 bases at V and 3 bases at J, with 15 bases between. CDR3 nucleotides: TGTGCCAGCTCACCCAGTATCAACAGGGTTGGAAACACCATATATTTT. It is translated as CASSPSINRVGNTIYF.

The chain couples TRBV9 to TRBJ2-5, with 14 bases fitting TRBD2. Germline V gene data show CDR1 as SGDLS and CDR2 as YYNGEE. The V and J ends lost 0 bases and 4 bases, in that order; junction bases with no gene match: 5. The CDR3 consists of 17 residues. The CDR3 DNA reads as TGTGCCAGCAGCGTAGTGGCAGGACTAGCGGGGGGAGAGACCCAGTACTTC. Protein sequence: CASSVVAGLAGGETQYF.

The chain recombines TRBV9 with TRBJ2-3; possible D gene TRBD2, 5 bases. This CDR3 has 12 amino acids. V gave up 4 bases and J gave up 8 bases, with 11 bases separating them. Germline V gene data show CDR1 as SGDLS and CDR2 as YYNGEE. The DNA of the CDR3 is TGTGCCAGCAGCCCCGTTGAGGGTACGCAGTATTTT. This sequence encodes CASSPVEGTQYF.

The rearrangement uses TRBV9 and TRBJ2-7; maybe TRBD2 (5 bases). This CDR3 comprises 14 residues. V was pared by 4 bases and J by 2 bases, with 13 bases between. Germline assignment: CDR1 SGDLS and CDR2 YYNGEE. CDR3 residues: CASSSQTTTYEQYF. In DNA, the CDR3 is TGTGCCAGCAGCTCTCAGACTACCACCTACGAGCAGTACTTC.

This chain joins TRBV5-1 and TRBJ2-2; tentative D call: TRBD1 (5 bases). Between the trimmed V and J ends, which lost 2 bases and 5 bases, there was a span of 19 bases. Per the germline V gene, CDR1 is SGHRS and CDR2 is YFSETQ. The CDR3 contains 17 residues. The CDR3: CASSFSLQDTLTGELFF. CDR3 bases: TGCGCCAGCAGCTTTTCATTGCAGGACACCCTGACCGGGGAGCTGTTTTTT.

V is TRBV19 and J is TRBJ1-1, with D unclear. Trimming cost V 3 bases and J 4 bases, with 12 bases left between them. The CDR3 length is 14 residues. CDR1 LNHDA and CDR2 SQIVND come from the germline V gene (reference sequence). The CDR3 loop reads CASSIRGVGTEAFF. CDR3 in DNA: TGTGCCAGTAGTATTCGGGGTGTGGGCACTGAAGCTTTCTTT.

The chain joins TRBV2 to TRBJ1-6; 8 positions agree with TRBD1. The CDR3 contains 17 residues. Germline loops: CDR1 SNHLY, CDR2 FYNNEI. J gave up 3 bases and V 6 bases, and 10 bases lay outside the gene matches. The CDR3 bases are TGTGCCAGCAGGAGCGGGACAGGCTTATTCTATAATTCACCCCTCCACTTT. It specifies CASRSGTGLFYNSPLHF.

The chain links TRBV7-9 to TRBJ2-1; 9 nucleotides align to TRBD2. Trimming at V came to 5 bases and at J to 8 bases, leaving 10 bases not matched to a gene. The CDR3 loop spans 15 amino acids. Germline lookup yields CDR1 SEHNR and CDR2 FQNEAQ (reference sequence). The CDR3, as DNA: TGTGCCAGCAGCCCAACAGGGACTAGCAGGTATGAGCAGTTCTTC. The encoded protein is CASSPTGTSRYEQFF. The whole variable domain, filled in from reference TRBV7-9 and TRBJ2-1, reads DTGVSQNPRHKITKRGQNVTFRCDPISEHNRLYWYRQTLGQGPEFLTYFQNEAQLEKSRLLSDRFSAERPKGSFSTLEIQRTEQGDSAMYLCASSPTGTSRYEQFFGPGTRLTVL.

The chain links TRBV5-1 to TRBJ2-1; D may be TRBD1 (5 bases). Trimming took 0 bases from V and 8 from J, leaving 18 bases between them. The CDR3 sequence is 16 residues long. Germline V gene lookup returns CDR1 SGHRS and CDR2 YFSETQ. CDR3 in amino acids: CASSLEGARLGDEQFF. The CDR3 nucleotides read TGCGCCAGCAGCTTGGAAGGGGCTCGGCTTGGGGATGAGCAGTTCTTC.

This chain joins TRBV2 and TRBJ1-1, with D possibly being TRBD1 (5 bases). Per the germline V gene, CDR1 is SNHLY and CDR2 is FYNNEI. V was cut by 6 bases and J by 1 base, with 12 bases left in between. CDR3 length equals 14 residues. CDR3 nucleotide sequence: TGTGCCAGCAGGCTAAGGGGTGGGAACACTGAAGCTTTCTTT. This gives the protein CASRLRGGNTEAFF.

In DNA form, the CDR3 reads TGTGCCAGCAGCCGCCCCTCGGCAGGCTCTTCCTACGAGCAGTACTTC. This gives the protein CASSRPSAGSSYEQYF. V usage is TRBV28 and J usage is TRBJ2-7; unclear D gene. Germline CDR1 and CDR2: MDHEN and SYDVKM. The V end was cut by 6 bases, the J end by 1 base, with 19 bases between. The CDR3 spans 16 residues.

This chain joins TRBV10-3 and TRBJ1-5, with 8 bases that match TRBD1. CDR1 and CDR2 (germline): ENHRY, SYGVKD. The CDR3 runs to 15 residues. V trimming: 2 bases; J trimming: 3 bases; junction bases outside the gene matches: 3. CDR3 amino acids: CAISEGQGDNQPQHF. CDR3 coding DNA: TGTGCCATCAGTGAGGGACAGGGAGACAATCAGCCCCAGCATTTT.

The chain carries TRBV4-1 and TRBJ1-3, with D maybe TRBD1 (6 bases). CDR1 is MGHRA, CDR2 YSYEKL, per germline. The V end lost 0 bases, the J end lost 5 bases, and 8 bases lay between the germline ends. The CDR3 is 14 residues long. The CDR3: CASSQETGRNTIYF. In DNA, the CDR3 is TGCGCCAGCAGCCAAGAAACAGGGAGAAACACCATATATTTT.

The chain uses TRBV7-9 and TRBJ2-2; D might be TRBD2 (7 bases). With 8 bases removed from V and 2 bases from J, the gap between germline ends came to 18 bases. The CDR3 is 16 residues long. Germline assignment: CDR1 SEHNR and CDR2 FQNEAQ (reference sequence). The DNA for the CDR3 is TGTGCCAGCCCGGGGAGCGGGACACCTAACACCGGGGAGCTGTTTTTT. Its translation is CASPGSGTPNTGELFF.

The chain recombines TRBV11-2 with TRBJ1-3, with D possibly matching TRBD1 (6 bases). Looked up from germline, CDR1 is SGHAT and CDR2 is FQNNGV. The V gene lost 9 bases and the J gene lost 4 bases, with 16 bases spanning the gap. The CDR3 is 14 amino acids. This CDR3 is CASSKSGVGNTIYF. CDR3 coding DNA: TGTGCCAGTAGCAAGTCAGGGGTCGGAAACACCATATATTTT.

The chain has TRBV6-5 and TRBJ1-1; 8 nucleotides agree with TRBD1. Germline assignment: CDR1 MNHEY and CDR2 SVGAGI. The V gene end was trimmed by 6 bases and the J gene end by 6 bases; junction bases not matched to a gene: 6. The CDR3 spans 13 residues. CDR3 sequence: CASSVKQGAEAFF. The CDR3 DNA is TGTGCCAGCAGCGTTAAACAGGGGGCTGAAGCTTTCTTT.

V gene TRBV5-1 combines with J gene TRBJ2-3, with D perhaps TRBD1 (6 bases). The CDR3 is made up of 16 amino acids. Germline CDR1 reads SGHRS; CDR2 reads YFSETQ. The ends were cut back, 3 bases at V and 0 bases at J, with 14 bases in the middle. The CDR3 nucleotides are TGCGCCAGCAGCTCTCAGGGGACGGGGAGCACAGATACGCAGTATTTT. Its translation: CASSSQGTGSTDTQYF.